A selection of T cell receptor beta chains follows, all from one sample in a study of neurological immune-mediated disorders. TCRdb called the 5' RACE reads again in MiXCR, with one record for every CDR3 protein. The repertoire includes about 27,000 distinct CDR3 sequences, around 21% of them detected once, and 15% to 20% sits in the top ten. The sequenced sample consisted of PBMCs. The receptors come from a woman in her sixties or seventies in good health. Each CDR3 is given with its conserved first and last residue. The D gene is left open where the match is weak. Not all rows give a size; the values are once, few, many and, for expanded clones, a class.

j_call | clone_size | d_call | v_call | cdr3_aa | cdr3_nt
TRBJ2-1 | NA | NA | TRBV6-5 | CAVVALTENEQFF | TGTGCCGTGGTAGCCCTGACAGAAAATGAGCAGTTCTTC
TRBJ1-6 | many | TRBD1 | TRBV5-4 | CASSLGGQNFYNSPLHF | TGTGCCAGCAGCTTAGGGGGACAGAACTTCTATAATTCACCCCTCCACTTT
TRBJ1-1 | many | TRBD1 | TRBV5-1 | CASSFRTGGTEAFF | TGCGCCAGCAGCTTCCGAACAGGGGGCACTGAAGCTTTCTTT
TRBJ2-7 | NA | NA | TRBV12-3/TRBV12-4 | CGSSLSGGRSYEQYF | TGTGGCAGCAGTTTATCTGGGGGCCGGAGCTACGAGCAGTACTTC
TRBJ2-2 | NA | NA | TRBV12-3/TRBV12-4 | CASRRQNTGELFF | TGTGCCAGCAGGCGTCAGAACACCGGGGAGCTGTTTTTT
TRBJ2-5 | many | TRBD1 | TRBV5-1 | CASSSEQGALETQYF | TGCGCCAGCAGCTCGGAACAGGGGGCTCTAGAGACCCAGTACTTC
TRBJ2-1 | many | TRBD2 | TRBV7-2 | CASRLTSGGKYNEQFF | TGTGCCAGCAGACTAACTAGCGGGGGAAAATACAATGAGCAGTTCTTC
TRBJ2-2 | many | TRBD2 | TRBV5-1 | CASSLPTSGTPAGSAGELFF | TGCGCCAGCAGCTTGCCAACTAGCGGGACGCCCGCGGGTTCGGCCGGGGAGCTGTTTTTT
TRBJ2-1 | NA | TRBD2 | TRBV15 | CATSRDWGASGRRGEQFF | TGTGCCACCAGCAGAGATTGGGGTGCTAGCGGCCGGAGAGGTGAGCAGTTCTTC
TRBJ2-2 | many | NA | TRBV20-1 | CSARRSGTGELFF | TGCAGTGCTAGAAGATCCGGGACCGGGGAGCTGTTTTTT
TRBJ1-2 | many | TRBD1 | TRBV6-5 | CASSYPGQGGGYTF | TGTGCCAGCAGTTACCCGGGACAGGGCGGCGGCTACACCTTC
TRBJ2-7 | few | NA | TRBV11-3 | CASSPPGALYEQYF | TGTGCCAGCAGCCCCCCAGGAGCGCTCTACGAGCAGTACTTC
TRBJ2-3 | few | TRBD2 | TRBV2 | CASSRRGGKDTQYF | TGTGCCAGCAGTCGACGGGGGGGCAAAGATACGCAGTATTTT
TRBJ2-1 | many | TRBD2 | TRBV24-1 | CATSDLPTSGSGEQFF | TGTGCCACCAGTGATTTGCCGACTAGCGGGAGCGGTGAGCAGTTCTTC
TRBJ1-1 | many | NA | TRBV5-1 | CASSLVRNTEAFF | TGCGCCAGCAGCTTGGTCCGGAACACTGAAGCTTTCTTT
TRBJ2-5 | NA | TRBD2 | TRBV5-1 | CANSFTLAGGSGETKYF | TGCGCCAACAGCTTTACTTTAGCGGGAGGCTCGGGGGAGACCAAGTACTTC
TRBJ2-3 | many | NA | TRBV7-2 | CASRKGTYLSTDTQYF | TGTGCCAGCAGAAAGGGGACGTATCTTAGCACAGATACGCAGTATTTT
TRBJ2-5 | many | NA | TRBV3-1 | CASSQGGLGRQETQYF | TGTGCCAGCAGCCAGGGGGGACTCGGGAGACAAGAGACCCAGTACTTC
TRBJ2-1 | NA | NA | TRBV19 | CASHRGGLTEQFF | TGTGCCAGTCACAGGGGAGGGTTGACCGAGCAGTTCTTC
TRBJ2-3 | many | NA | TRBV20-1 | CSARLIAGTDTQYF | TGCAGTGCTAGGCTTATTGCAGGCACAGATACGCAGTATTTT